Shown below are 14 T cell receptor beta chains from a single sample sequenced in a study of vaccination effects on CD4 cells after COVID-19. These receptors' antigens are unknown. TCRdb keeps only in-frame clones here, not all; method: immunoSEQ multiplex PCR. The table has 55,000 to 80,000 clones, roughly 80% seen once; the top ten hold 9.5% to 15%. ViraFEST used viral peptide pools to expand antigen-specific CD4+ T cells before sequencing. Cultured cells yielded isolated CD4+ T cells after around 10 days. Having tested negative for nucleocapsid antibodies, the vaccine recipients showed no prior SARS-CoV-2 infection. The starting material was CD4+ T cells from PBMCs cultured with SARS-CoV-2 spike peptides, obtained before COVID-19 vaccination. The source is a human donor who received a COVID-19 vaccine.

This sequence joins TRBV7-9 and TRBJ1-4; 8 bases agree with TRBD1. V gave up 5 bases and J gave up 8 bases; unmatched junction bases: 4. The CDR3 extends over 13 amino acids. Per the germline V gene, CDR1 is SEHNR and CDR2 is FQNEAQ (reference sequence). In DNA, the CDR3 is TGTGCCAGCAGCCCACAGGGGGGGGAAAAACTGTTTTTT. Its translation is CASSPQGGEKLFF. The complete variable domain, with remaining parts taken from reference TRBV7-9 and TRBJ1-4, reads DTGVSQNPRHKITKRGQNVTFRCDPISEHNRLYWYRQTLGQGPEFLTYFQNEAQLEKSRLLSDRFSAERPKGSFSTLEIQRTEQGDSAMYLCASSPQGGEKLFFGSGTQLSVL.

CDR3 amino acids: CASSLGRFTDTQYF. The CDR3 DNA sequence: TGTGCCAGCAGCTTAGGGCGTTTCACAGATACGCAGTATTTT. This chain connects TRBV7-2 to TRBJ2-3; no clear D gene. The CDR3 is 14 residues long. V shed 1 base and J shed 2 bases, with 7 bases lying between them. Germline CDR1 and CDR2: SGHTA and FQGNSA.

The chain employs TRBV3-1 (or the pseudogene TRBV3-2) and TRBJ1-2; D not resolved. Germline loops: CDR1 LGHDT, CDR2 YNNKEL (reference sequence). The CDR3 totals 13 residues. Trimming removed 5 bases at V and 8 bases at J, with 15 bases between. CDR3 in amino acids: CASSSGPDGGYTF. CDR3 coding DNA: TGTGCCAGCAGCTCGGGCCCCGACGGGGGCTACACCTTC.

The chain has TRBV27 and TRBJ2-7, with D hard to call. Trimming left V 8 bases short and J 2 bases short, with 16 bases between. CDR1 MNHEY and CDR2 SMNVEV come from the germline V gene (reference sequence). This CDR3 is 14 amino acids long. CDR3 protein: CASRPWASTYEQYV. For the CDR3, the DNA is TGTGCCAGCCGACCCTGGGCCTCAACCTACGAGCAGTACGTC.

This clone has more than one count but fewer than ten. DNA of the CDR3: TGTGCCAGCAGCCAAGATAACCTGGCATTCCTTGGCTACACCTTC. Encoded protein: CASSQDNLAFLGYTF. The chain has TRBV3-1 (or the pseudogene TRBV3-2) and TRBJ1-2; D is ambiguous. The CDR3 loop spans 15 amino acids. Germline V gene sequence: CDR1 LGHDT, CDR2 YNNKEL (reference sequence). Trimming cost V 0 bases and J 7 bases, with 15 bases left between them.

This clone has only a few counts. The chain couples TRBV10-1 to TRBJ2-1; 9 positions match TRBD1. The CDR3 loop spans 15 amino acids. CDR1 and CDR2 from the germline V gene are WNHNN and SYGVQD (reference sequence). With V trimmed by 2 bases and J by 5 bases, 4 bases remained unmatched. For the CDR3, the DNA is TGCGCCAGCAGTGAGCCCCGGACAGGGGACAATGAGCAGTTCTTC. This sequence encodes CASSEPRTGDNEQFF.

This CDR3 is CASSIGGQGANSPLHF. CDR3 nucleotide sequence: TGCGCCAGCAGCATCGGGGGACAGGGGGCGAATTCACCCCTCCACTTT. The rearrangement joins TRBV5-1 to TRBJ1-6, with 12 bases aligning to TRBD1. V shed 4 bases, J shed 7 bases, and the junction held 6 bases outside the gene matches. CDR1 is SGHRS and CDR2 is YFSETQ in the germline V gene. This CDR3 comprises 16 residues.

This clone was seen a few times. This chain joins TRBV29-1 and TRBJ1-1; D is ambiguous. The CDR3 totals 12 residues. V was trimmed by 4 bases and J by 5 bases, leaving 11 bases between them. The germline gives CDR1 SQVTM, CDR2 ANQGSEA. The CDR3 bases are TGCAGCGTTGCGGAAGCCCGGACTGAAGCTTTCTTT. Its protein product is CSVAEARTEAFF.

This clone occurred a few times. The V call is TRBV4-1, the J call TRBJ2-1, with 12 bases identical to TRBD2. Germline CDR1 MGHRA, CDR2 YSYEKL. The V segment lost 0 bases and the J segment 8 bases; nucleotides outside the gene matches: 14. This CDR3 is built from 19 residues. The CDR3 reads CASSQEVRTSGATRDEQFF. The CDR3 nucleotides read TGCGCCAGCAGCCAAGAAGTTCGGACTAGCGGGGCCACGAGGGATGAGCAGTTCTTC.

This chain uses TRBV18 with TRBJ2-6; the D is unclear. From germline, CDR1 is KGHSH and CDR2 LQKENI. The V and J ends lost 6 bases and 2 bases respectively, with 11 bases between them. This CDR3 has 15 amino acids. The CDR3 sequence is CASSLAMTGANVLTF. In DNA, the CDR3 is TGTGCCAGCTCCCTGGCTATGACTGGGGCCAACGTCCTGACTTTC.

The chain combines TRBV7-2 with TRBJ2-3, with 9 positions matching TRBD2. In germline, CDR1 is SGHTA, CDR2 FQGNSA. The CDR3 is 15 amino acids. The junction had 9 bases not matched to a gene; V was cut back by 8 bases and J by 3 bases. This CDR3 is CASRPRGGATDTQYF. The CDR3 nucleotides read TGTGCCAGCCGCCCTCGCGGGGGGGCAACAGATACGCAGTATTTT.

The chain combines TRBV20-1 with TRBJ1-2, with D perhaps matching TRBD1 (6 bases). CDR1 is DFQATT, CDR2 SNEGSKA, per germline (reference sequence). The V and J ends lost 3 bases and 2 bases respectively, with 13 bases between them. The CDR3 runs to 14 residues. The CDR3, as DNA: TGCAGTGCTAGTTTAGCAGGGGCAAACTATGGCTACACCTTC. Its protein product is CSASLAGANYGYTF.

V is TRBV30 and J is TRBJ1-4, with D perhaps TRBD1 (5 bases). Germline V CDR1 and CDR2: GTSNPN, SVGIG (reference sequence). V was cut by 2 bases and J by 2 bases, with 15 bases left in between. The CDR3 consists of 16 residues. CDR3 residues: CAWSTSRDGTNEKLFF. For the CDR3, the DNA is TGTGCCTGGAGTACTTCCAGGGACGGCACTAATGAAAAACTGTTTTTT.

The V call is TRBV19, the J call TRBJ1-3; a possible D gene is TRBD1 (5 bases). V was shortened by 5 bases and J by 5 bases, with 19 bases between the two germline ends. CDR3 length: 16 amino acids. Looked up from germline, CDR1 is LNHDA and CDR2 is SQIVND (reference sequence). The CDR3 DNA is TGTGCCAGTAGTGTCACCGGGACCCAGGCAAGAAACACCATATATTTT. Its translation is CASSVTGTQARNTIYF.